These T cell receptor beta chains were read from a single sample in a study of blood T cell repertoires in COVID-19. TCRdb's table, derived via immunoSEQ multiplex PCR, lists solely in-frame clones and lacks some. The sample has hundreds of thousands of clones; more than 80% are singletons. Specimen: PBMCs or T cells enriched from blood (not recorded which). Source of these receptors: a man aged 50 or older who had been exposed to COVID-19. CDR3s include the opening cysteine and the closing phenylalanine or tryptophan. A D gene is named only where the DNA matches it firmly. The size of a clone is reported for some rows only, either as once, few or many, or as a class for expanded clones.

j_call | clone_size | v_call | d_call | cdr3_length | cdr3_aa | cdr3_nt
TRBJ1-2 | few | TRBV18 | TRBD1 | 14 | CASSPTGGEYGYTF | TGTGCCAGCTCACCGACAGGGGGCGAGTATGGCTACACCTTC
TRBJ2-1 | - | TRBV7-9 | - | 18 | CASSPPLAGHRATWEQFF | TGTGCCAGCAGCCCCCCCCTGGCAGGACACCGGGCGACATGGGAGCAGTTCTTC
TRBJ1-2 | - | TRBV4-2 | TRBD1 | 21 | CASSHYNIGRQGASFGYGYTF | TGTGCCAGCAGCCACTATAATATAGGCCGACAGGGCGCTTCCTTCGGGTATGGCTACACCTTC
TRBJ1-2 | - | TRBV5-5 | - | 15 | CASSLLGQSLPGYTF | TGTGCCAGCAGCTTGCTTGGGCAAAGCCTTCCCGGCTACACCTTC
TRBJ2-1 | - | TRBV9 | - | 13 | CASSVASSNEQFF | TGTGCCAGCAGCGTAGCTAGCAGCAATGAGCAGTTCTTC
TRBJ1-2 | - | TRBV30 | TRBD1 | 13 | CAWSLDRGYGYTF | TGTGCCTGGAGTTTGGACAGGGGCTATGGCTACACCTTC
TRBJ2-1 | - | TRBV7-9 | TRBD1 | 12 | CATTGQDNEQFF | TGTGCCACCACGGGACAGGACAATGAGCAGTTCTTC
TRBJ1-3 | - | TRBV10-3 | - | 14 | CAISETSSGNTIYF | TGTGCCATCAGTGAGACAAGCTCTGGAAACACCATATATTTT
TRBJ1-1 | - | TRBV6-5 | TRBD1 | 13 | CATEGTGSTEAFF | TGTGCCACCGAAGGGACAGGGTCCACTGAAGCTTTCTTT
TRBJ2-2 | few | TRBV5-1 | - | 13 | CASRTVGTGELFF | TGCGCCAGCAGGACTGTCGGAACCGGGGAGCTGTTTTTT
TRBJ2-6 | - | TRBV16 | - | 20 | CASSRFFSGAVVSGANVLTF | TGTGCCAGCAGCCGATTCTTTAGCGGAGCAGTAGTCTCTGGGGCCAACGTCCTGACTTTC
TRBJ1-1 | - | TRBV11-3 | TRBD1 | 13 | CASSLGPDRGAFF | TGTGCCAGCAGCTTAGGCCCGGACAGGGGGGCTTTCTTT
TRBJ1-5 | - | TRBV2 | TRBD1 | 15 | CASSVDRGSNQPQHF | TGTGCCAGCAGTGTGGACAGGGGAAGCAATCAGCCCCAGCATTTT
TRBJ1-3 | - | TRBV5-1 | - | 16 | CASSLFTGTSGNTIYF | TGCGCCAGCAGCTTGTTCACGGGGACATCTGGAAACACCATATATTTT
TRBJ1-2 | - | TRBV7-2 | TRBD1 | 14 | CASSSRDRVYGYTF | TGTGCCAGCAGCTCCCGGGACAGGGTTTATGGCTACACCTTC
TRBJ1-2 | - | TRBV9 | TRBD1 | 14 | CASSAGTGPYGYTF | TGTGCCAGCAGCGCTGGGACAGGGCCTTATGGCTACACCTTC
TRBJ1-5 | - | TRBV2 | - | 14 | CASSDRARDQPQHF | TGTGCCAGCAGTGACAGGGCCAGGGATCAGCCCCAGCATTTT
TRBJ2-7 | - | TRBV2 | TRBD2 | 15 | CASSEGGGSPYEQYF | TGTGCCAGCAGTGAGGGGGGGGGATCCCCCTACGAGCAGTACTTC
TRBJ1-5 | few | TRBV5-4 | - | 13 | CASSQHPNQPQHF | TGTGCCAGCAGCCAACACCCGAATCAGCCCCAGCATTTT
TRBJ1-2 | - | TRBV19 | TRBD1 | 16 | CASSYFLRQGMVGYTF | TGTGCCAGTAGTTATTTTTTGAGACAGGGCATGGTCGGCTACACCTTC
TRBJ1-4 | - | TRBV6-1 | - | 16 | CASSEASQSTNEKLFF | TGTGCCAGCAGTGAAGCGTCCCAATCAACTAATGAAAAACTGTTTTTT
TRBJ2-1 | - | TRBV4-1 | - | 16 | CASRTTDSPSYNEQFF | TGCGCCAGCAGGACGACAGACTCTCCTTCCTACAATGAGCAGTTCTTC
TRBJ2-2 | - | TRBV3-1/TRBV3-2 | TRBD1 | 14 | CASKDRGYGGELFF | TGTGCCAGCAAGGACAGGGGGTACGGCGGGGAGCTGTTTTTT
TRBJ1-5 | few | TRBV27 | TRBD1 | 15 | CASSYLTGPNQPQHF | TGTGCCAGCAGTTACCTGACAGGGCCCAATCAGCCCCAGCATTTT
TRBJ1-6 | - | TRBV6-6 | - | 14 | CASRATGGYSPLHF | TGTGCCAGCAGAGCGACAGGCGGGTATTCACCCCTCCACTTT
TRBJ1-3 | - | TRBV11-3 | - | 15 | CASSLTVFSGNTIYF | TGTGCCAGCAGCTTAACAGTTTTCTCTGGAAACACCATATATTTT
TRBJ2-1 | - | TRBV4-2 | TRBD2 | 16 | CASSQIGGLAGNEQFF | TGTGCCAGCAGCCAGATAGGCGGACTAGCGGGGAATGAGCAGTTCTTC
TRBJ2-7 | once | TRBV27 | - | 15 | CASSLQGSVPYEQYF | TGTGCCAGCAGTTTACAGGGGAGTGTCCCCTACGAGCAGTACTTC
TRBJ1-5 | - | TRBV30 | TRBD1 | 15 | CAWSIGTGVFQPQHF | TGTGCCTGGAGTATCGGGACAGGGGTTTTTCAGCCCCAGCATTTT
TRBJ1-3 | - | TRBV3-1/TRBV3-2 | - | 15 | CASSQDRGHGNTIYF | TGTGCCAGCAGCCAAGATAGGGGACATGGAAACACCATATATTTT
TRBJ2-3 | - | TRBV5-1 | - | 13 | CASSSQGKDTQYF | TGCGCCAGCAGCTCCCAGGGAAAAGATACGCAGTATTTT
TRBJ1-1 | - | TRBV7-9 | - | 14 | CASSLGGDLTEAFF | TGTGCCAGCAGCTTAGGCGGCGATCTCACTGAAGCTTTCTTT
TRBJ2-2 | - | TRBV19 | TRBD2 | 21 | CASSSRPGLAGGPLTTGELFF | TGTGCCAGTAGTTCCCGCCCCGGACTAGCGGGAGGCCCCCTTACCACCGGGGAGCTGTTTTTT
TRBJ1-1 | - | TRBV6-5 | - | 14 | CASRNTGLSTEAFF | TGTGCCAGCAGAAATACAGGGTTAAGCACTGAAGCTTTCTTT
TRBJ1-2 | - | TRBV29-1 | - | 12 | CSVEGGGVGYTF | TGCAGCGTTGAGGGAGGGGGAGTTGGCTACACCTTC
TRBJ1-5 | - | TRBV6-5 | - | 15 | CASSNYRVLGQPQHF | TGTGCCAGCAGTAACTACAGGGTTCTAGGTCAGCCCCAGCATTTT
TRBJ1-3 | - | TRBV12-3/TRBV12-4 | - | 12 | CATGASGNTIYF | TGTGCAACTGGAGCCTCTGGAAACACCATATATTTT
TRBJ1-6 | - | TRBV2 | - | 13 | CASARRNNSPLHF | TGTGCCAGCGCTCGGAGGAATAATTCACCCCTCCACTTT
TRBJ1-1 | - | TRBV10-2 | - | 14 | CASRDPGGATEAFF | TGCGCCAGCAGGGACCCGGGGGGGGCTACTGAAGCTTTCTTT
TRBJ1-1 | - | TRBV11-3 | - | 16 | CASSLGGEGVNTEAFF | TGTGCCAGCAGCTTAGGCGGGGAGGGGGTGAACACTGAAGCTTTCTTT